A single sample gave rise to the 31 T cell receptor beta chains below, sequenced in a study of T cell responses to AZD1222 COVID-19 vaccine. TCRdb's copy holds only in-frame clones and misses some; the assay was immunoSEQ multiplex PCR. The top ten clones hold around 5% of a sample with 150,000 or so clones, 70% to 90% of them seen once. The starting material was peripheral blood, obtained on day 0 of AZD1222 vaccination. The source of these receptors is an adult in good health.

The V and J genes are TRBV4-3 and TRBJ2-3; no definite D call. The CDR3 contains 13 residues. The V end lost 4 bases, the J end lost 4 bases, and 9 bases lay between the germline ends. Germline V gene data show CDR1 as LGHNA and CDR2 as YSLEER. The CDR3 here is CASSLYFADTQYF. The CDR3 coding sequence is TGCGCCAGCAGCCTCTATTTCGCAGATACGCAGTATTTT.

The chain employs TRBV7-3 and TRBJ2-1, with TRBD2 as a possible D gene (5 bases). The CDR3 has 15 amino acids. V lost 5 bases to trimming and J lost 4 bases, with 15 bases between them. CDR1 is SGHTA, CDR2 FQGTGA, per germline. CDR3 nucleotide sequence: TGTGCCAGCAGCCCCGGTTCTAGCCCGTACAATGAGCAGTTCTTC. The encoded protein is CASSPGSSPYNEQFF.

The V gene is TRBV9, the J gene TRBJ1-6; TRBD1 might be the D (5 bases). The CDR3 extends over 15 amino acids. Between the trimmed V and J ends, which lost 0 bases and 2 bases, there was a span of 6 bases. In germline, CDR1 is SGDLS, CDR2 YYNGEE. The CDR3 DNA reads TGTGCCAGCAGCGTAGGACAGACCTATAATTCACCCCTCCACTTT. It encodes CASSVGQTYNSPLHF.

The CDR3 is CASTRRFSGNTIYF. The CDR3, as DNA: TGTGCCAGTACCCGACGGTTCTCTGGAAACACCATATATTTT. The chain employs TRBV19 and TRBJ1-3; D is uncertain. CDR1 and CDR2 (germline): LNHDA, SQIVND (reference sequence). The CDR3 contains 14 residues. V shed 7 bases and J shed 0 bases, with 10 bases lying between them.

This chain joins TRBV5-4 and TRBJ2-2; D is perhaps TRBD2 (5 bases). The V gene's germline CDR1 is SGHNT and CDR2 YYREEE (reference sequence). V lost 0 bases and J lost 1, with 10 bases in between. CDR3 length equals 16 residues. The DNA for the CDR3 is TGTGCCAGCAGCTTGGCCAGCGGACTGAACACCGGGGAGCTGTTTTTT. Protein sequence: CASSLASGLNTGELFF.

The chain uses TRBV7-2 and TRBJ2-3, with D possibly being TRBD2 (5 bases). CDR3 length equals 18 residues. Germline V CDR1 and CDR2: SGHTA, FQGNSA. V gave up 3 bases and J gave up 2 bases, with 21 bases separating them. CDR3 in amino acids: CASSFRSFGGPFTDTQYF. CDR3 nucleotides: TGTGCCAGCAGCTTCCGGAGTTTCGGCGGGCCTTTCACAGATACGCAGTATTTT.

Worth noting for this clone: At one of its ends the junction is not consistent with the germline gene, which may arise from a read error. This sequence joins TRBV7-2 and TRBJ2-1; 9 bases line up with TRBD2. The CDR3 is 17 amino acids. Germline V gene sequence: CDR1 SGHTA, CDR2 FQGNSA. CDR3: CASSLAISSGAYNEQFF. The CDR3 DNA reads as TGTGCCAGCAGCCTAGCCATATCTAGCGGGGCCTACAATGAGCAGTTCTTC.

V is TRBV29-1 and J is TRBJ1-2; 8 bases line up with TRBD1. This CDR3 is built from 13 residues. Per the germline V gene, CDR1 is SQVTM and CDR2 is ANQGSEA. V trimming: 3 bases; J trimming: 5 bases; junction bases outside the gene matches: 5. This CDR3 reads CSVDRGRLYGYTF. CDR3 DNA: TGCAGCGTTGACAGGGGGCGCTTATATGGCTACACCTTC.

The CDR3 protein is CASSGGPPLRPSGPNEQFF. In DNA form, the CDR3 reads TGTGCCAGCAGTGGGGGACCCCCTTTAAGGCCATCTGGTCCCAATGAGCAGTTCTTC. The V gene is TRBV27, the J gene TRBJ2-1; either TRBD1 or TRBD2 may supply D (5 bases each). The CDR3 runs 19 residues. V lost 5 bases, J lost 6 bases, and 29 bases lay in between. Germline V CDR1 and CDR2: MNHEY, SMNVEV (reference sequence).

CDR3 bases: TGTGCCAGCAGCGTAGGACAGGGCCGGGGAGCGGTCGAAAAACTGTTTTTT. This sequence encodes CASSVGQGRGAVEKLFF. The J gene is TRBJ1-4, the V gene TRBV7-9; 8 bases fit TRBD1. Losses at the gene ends were 5 bases for V and 8 bases for J; bases not matched to a gene: 16. CDR3 size: 17 residues. Germline V gene data show CDR1 as SEHNR and CDR2 as FQNEAQ (reference sequence).

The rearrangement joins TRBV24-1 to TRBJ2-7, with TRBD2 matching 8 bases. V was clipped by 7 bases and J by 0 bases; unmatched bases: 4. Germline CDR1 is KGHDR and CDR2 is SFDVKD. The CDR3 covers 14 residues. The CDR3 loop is CATSGGRYSYEQYF. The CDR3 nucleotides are TGTGCCACCAGCGGCGGGAGGTACTCCTACGAGCAGTACTTC.

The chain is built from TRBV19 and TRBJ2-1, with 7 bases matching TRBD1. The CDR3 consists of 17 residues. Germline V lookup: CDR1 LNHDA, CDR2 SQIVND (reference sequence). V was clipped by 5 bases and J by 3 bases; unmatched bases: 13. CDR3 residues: CASSHRRETGLYNEQFF. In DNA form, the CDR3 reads TGTGCCAGTAGTCACCGGCGCGAGACAGGGCTCTACAATGAGCAGTTCTTC.

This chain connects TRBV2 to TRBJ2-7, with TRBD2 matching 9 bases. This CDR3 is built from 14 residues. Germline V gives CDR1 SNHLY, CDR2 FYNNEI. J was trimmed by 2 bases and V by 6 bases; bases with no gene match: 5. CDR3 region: CASRRREGPYEQYF. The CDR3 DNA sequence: TGTGCCAGCAGAAGGCGGGAGGGCCCCTACGAGCAGTACTTC.

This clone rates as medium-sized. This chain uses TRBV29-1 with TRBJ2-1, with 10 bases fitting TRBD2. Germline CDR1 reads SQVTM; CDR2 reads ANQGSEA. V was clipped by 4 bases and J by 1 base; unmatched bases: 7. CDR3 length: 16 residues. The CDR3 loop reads CSVVSSGSPSYNEQFF. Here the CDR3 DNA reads TGCAGCGTTGTTTCTAGCGGGAGTCCATCCTACAATGAGCAGTTCTTC.

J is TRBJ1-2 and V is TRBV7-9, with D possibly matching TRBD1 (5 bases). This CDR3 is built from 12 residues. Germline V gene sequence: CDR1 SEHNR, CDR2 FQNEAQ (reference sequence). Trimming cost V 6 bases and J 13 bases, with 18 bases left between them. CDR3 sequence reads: CASSWDRGGSTF. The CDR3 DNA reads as TGTGCCAGCAGTTGGGACCGGGGAGGGTCCACCTTC.

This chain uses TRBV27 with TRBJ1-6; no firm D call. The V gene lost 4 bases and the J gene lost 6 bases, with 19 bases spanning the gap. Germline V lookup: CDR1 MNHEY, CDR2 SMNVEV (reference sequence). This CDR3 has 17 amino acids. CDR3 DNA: TGTGCCAGCAGTTCCCTGACTCTCGGGAGGTCTAATTCACCCCTCCACTTT. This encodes CASSSLTLGRSNSPLHF.

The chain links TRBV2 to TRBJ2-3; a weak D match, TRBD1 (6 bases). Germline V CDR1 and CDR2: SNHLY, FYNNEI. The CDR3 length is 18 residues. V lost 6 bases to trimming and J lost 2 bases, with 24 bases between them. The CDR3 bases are TGTGCCAGCAGCGCCACGGGACAACAATTAGGGCCCACAGATACGCAGTATTTT. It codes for CASSATGQQLGPTDTQYF.

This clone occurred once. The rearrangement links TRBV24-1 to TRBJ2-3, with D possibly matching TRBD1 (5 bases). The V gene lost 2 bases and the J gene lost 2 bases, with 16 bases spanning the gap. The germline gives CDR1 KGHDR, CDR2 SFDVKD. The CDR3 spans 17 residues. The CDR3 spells CATSDSLTASYTDTQYF. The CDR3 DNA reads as TGTGCCACCAGTGATTCCTTGACAGCATCGTACACAGATACGCAGTATTTT.

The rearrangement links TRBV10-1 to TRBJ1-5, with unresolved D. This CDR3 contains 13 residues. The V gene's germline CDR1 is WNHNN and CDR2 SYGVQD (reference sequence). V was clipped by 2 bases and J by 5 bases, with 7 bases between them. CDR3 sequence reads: CASSENEDQPQHF. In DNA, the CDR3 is TGCGCCAGCAGTGAGAATGAAGATCAGCCCCAGCATTTT.

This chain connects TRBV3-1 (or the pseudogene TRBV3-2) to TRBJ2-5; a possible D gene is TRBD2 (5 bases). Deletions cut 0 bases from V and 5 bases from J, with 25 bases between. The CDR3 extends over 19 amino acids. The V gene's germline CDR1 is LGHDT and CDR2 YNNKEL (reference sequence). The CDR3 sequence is CASSQDLEWSARRKETQYF. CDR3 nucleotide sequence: TGTGCCAGCAGCCAAGATTTGGAGTGGAGCGCCCGGAGGAAGGAGACCCAGTACTTC.

CDR3 sequence: CASSPIDGTGAGYTF. The DNA for the CDR3 is TGTGCCAGCAGTCCTATCGACGGGACAGGGGCCGGCTACACCTTC. The V and J genes are TRBV28 and TRBJ1-2; 10 bases match TRBD1. Trimming took 5 bases from V and 8 from J; bases not matched to a gene: 11. Germline CDR1 is MDHEN and CDR2 is SYDVKM. CDR3 length: 15 residues.

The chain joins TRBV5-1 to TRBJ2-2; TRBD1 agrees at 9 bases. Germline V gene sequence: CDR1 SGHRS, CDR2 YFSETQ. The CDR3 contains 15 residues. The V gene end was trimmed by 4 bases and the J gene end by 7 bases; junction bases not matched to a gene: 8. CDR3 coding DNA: TGCGCCAGCAGCCCGGGACAGGGTAGAAGCGGGGAGCTGTTTTTT. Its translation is CASSPGQGRSGELFF. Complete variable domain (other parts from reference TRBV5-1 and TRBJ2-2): KAGVTQTPRYLIKTRGQQVTLSCSPISGHRSVSWYQQTPGQGLQFLFEYFSETQRNKGNFPGRFSGRQFSNSRSEMNVSTLELGDSALYLCASSPGQGRSGELFFGEGSRLTVL.

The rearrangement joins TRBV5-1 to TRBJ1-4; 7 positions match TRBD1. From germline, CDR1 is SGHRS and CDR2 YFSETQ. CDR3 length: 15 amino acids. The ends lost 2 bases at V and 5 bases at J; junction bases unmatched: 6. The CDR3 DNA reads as TGCGCCAGCAGCTTAAACAGGGGAGGGAATGAAAAACTGTTTTTT. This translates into CASSLNRGGNEKLFF.

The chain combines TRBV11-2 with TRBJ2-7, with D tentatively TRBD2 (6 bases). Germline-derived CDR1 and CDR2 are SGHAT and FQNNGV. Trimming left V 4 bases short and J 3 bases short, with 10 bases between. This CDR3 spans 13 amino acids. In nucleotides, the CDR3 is TGTGCCAGCAGCTACTGGCGGGGCTACGAGCAGTACTTC. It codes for CASSYWRGYEQYF. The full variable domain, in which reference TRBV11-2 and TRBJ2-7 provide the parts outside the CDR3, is EAGVAQSPRYKIIEKRQSVAFWCNPISGHATLYWYQQILGQGPKLLIQFQNNGVVDDSQLPKDRFSAERLKGVDSTLKIQPAKLEDSAVYLCASSYWRGYEQYFGPGTRLTVT.

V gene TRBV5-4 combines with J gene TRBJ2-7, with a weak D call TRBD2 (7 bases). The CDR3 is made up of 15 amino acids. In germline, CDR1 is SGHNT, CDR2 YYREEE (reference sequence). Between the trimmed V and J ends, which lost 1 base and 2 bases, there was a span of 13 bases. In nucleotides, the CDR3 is TGTGCCAGCAGCTTGCTGCGGGGGCCCCCCTACGAGCAGTACTTC. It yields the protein CASSLLRGPPYEQYF. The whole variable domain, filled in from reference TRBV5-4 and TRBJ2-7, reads ETGVTQSPTHLIKTRGQQVTLRCSSQSGHNTVSWYQQALGQGPQFIFQYYREEENGRGNFPPRFSGLQFPNYSSELNVNALELDDSALYLCASSLLRGPPYEQYFGPGTRLTVT.

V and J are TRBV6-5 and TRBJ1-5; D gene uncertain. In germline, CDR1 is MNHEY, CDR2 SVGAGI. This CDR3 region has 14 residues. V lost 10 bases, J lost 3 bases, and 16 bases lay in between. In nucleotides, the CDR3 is TGTGCCACCAGCTCCTACGGGGACAATCAGCCCCAGCATTTT. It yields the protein CATSSYGDNQPQHF.

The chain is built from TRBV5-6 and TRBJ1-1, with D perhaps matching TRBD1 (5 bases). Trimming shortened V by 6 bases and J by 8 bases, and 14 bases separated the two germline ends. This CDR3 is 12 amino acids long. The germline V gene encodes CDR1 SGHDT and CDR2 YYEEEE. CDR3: CASTSGGIEAFF. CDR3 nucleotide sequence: TGTGCCAGCACCTCCGGGGGGATAGAAGCTTTCTTT.

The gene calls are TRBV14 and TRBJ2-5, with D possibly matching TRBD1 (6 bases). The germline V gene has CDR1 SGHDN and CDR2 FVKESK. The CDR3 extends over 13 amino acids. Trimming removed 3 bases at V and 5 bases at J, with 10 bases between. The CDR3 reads CASSQGAEETQYF. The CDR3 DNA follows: TGTGCCAGCAGCCAGGGGGCCGAGGAGACCCAGTACTTC.

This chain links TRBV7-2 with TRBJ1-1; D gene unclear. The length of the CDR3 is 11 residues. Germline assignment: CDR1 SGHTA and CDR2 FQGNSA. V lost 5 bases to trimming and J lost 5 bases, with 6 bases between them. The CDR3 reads CASSVNTEAFF. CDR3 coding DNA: TGTGCCAGCAGCGTCAATACTGAAGCTTTCTTT.

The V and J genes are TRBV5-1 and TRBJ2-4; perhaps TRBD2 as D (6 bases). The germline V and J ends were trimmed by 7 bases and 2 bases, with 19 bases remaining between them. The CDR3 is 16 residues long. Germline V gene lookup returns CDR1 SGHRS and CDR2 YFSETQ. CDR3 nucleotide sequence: TGCGCCAGCCCCAGGGACTTATCCGCCCCCAAAAACATTCAGTACTTC. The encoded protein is CASPRDLSAPKNIQYF.

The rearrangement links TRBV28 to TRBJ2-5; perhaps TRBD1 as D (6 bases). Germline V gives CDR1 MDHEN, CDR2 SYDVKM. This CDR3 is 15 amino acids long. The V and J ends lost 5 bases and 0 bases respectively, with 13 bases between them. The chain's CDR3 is CASSPGTRYQETQYF. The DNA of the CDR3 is TGTGCCAGCAGTCCCGGGACACGGTACCAAGAGACCCAGTACTTC. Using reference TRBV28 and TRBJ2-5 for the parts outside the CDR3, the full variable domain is DVKVTQSSRYLVKRTGEKVFLECVQDMDHENMFWYRQDPGLGLRLIYFSYDVKMKEKGDIPEGYSVSREKKERFSLILESASTNQTSMYLCASSPGTRYQETQYFGPGTRLLVL.